Described below is a single T cell receptor beta chain sequence and its context. The sample belongs to a study of blood T cell repertoires in COVID-19. About the research overall: The United States, Italy and Spain supplied acute and convalescent COVID-19 samples. T cells, B-cell-depleted T cells, or PBMCs supplied cDNA or gDNA.

Some clones are missing from TCRdb's copy, which holds only in-frame ones; the method was immunoSEQ multiplex PCR. The repertoire consists of about 300,000 clones, with over 80% occurring once and the leading ten covering roughly 5.9%. Trimming cost V 6 bases and J 4 bases, with 15 bases left between them. Germline V gene lookup returns CDR1 ENHRY and CDR2 SYGVKD. The length of the CDR3 is 14 residues. The sequence derives from a woman aged 45 to 65 with COVID-19, enrolled during active disease. The chain couples TRBV10-3 to TRBJ1-1, with a weak D call TRBD1 (6 bases). Sequences were obtained from peripheral blood. The CDR3 sequence: CAIRETGSSTEAFF. In DNA form, the CDR3 reads TGTGCCATCAGGGAGACAGGCTCGAGCACTGAAGCTTTCTTT.